Presented here are 26 T cell receptor beta chains from one specimen sequenced in a study of T cells in Graves' hyperthyroidism and ophthalmopathy. RNA transcripts yielded amplified TCR beta CDR3 regions. During a first-round RT-PCR of the TCR CDR3, the HTBI primer set was used. TCRdb re-called the multiplex PCR reads through MiXCR, storing one row per CDR3 protein. This table holds around 450,000 distinct CDR3 sequences, about 15% found once. Sequencing used blood. These receptors were taken from a young woman with Graves' hyperthyroidism.

There are many counts of this clonotype. The rearrangement links TRBV5-1 to TRBJ2-2; no clear D. This CDR3 has 16 residues. Germline assignment: CDR1 SGHRS and CDR2 YFSETQ. V gave up 4 bases and J gave up 4 bases, with 17 bases separating them. The CDR3 protein is CASSPDSGSGTGELFF. As DNA, the CDR3 is TGCGCCAGCAGCCCTGATTCCGGGTCCGGCACCGGGGAGCTGTTTTTT.

This clonotype was seen many times. This sequence joins TRBV20-1 and TRBJ2-7, with TRBD2 matching 12 bases. V was pared by 1 base and J by 7 bases, with 8 bases of the junction left unmatched. Germline V CDR1 and CDR2: DFQATT, SNEGSKA (reference sequence). There are 15 residues in the CDR3. The CDR3 loop reads CSARATLAGGLEQYF. The CDR3 bases are TGCAGTGCTAGAGCCACACTAGCGGGAGGTCTTGAGCAGTACTTC.

This chain uses TRBV19 with TRBJ2-2; unclear D gene. Trimming stripped 9 bases from V and 5 bases from J, with 10 bases between. The CDR3 length is 12 residues. Germline V gives CDR1 LNHDA, CDR2 SQIVND (reference sequence). In DNA, the CDR3 is TGTGCCAGCCAGGACCGGACCGGGGAGCTGTTTTTT. Translating it yields CASQDRTGELFF. Together with reference TRBV19 and TRBJ2-2, the CDR3 gives the full variable domain: DGGITQSPKYLFRKEGQNVTLSCEQNLNHDAMYWYRQDPGQGLRLIYYSQIVNDFQKGDIAEGYSVSREKKESFPLTVTSAQKNPTAFYLCASQDRTGELFFGEGSRLTVL.

At least ten counts were recorded for this clonotype. The J gene is TRBJ2-1, the V gene TRBV12-3 or TRBV12-4; D not certain. V gave up 1 base and J gave up 6 bases, with 10 bases separating them. CDR3 size: 14 residues. The CDR3 is CASSLGPESNEQFF. DNA for the CDR3: TGTGCCAGCAGTTTAGGTCCGGAAAGCAATGAGCAGTTCTTC.

The sample holds many counts of this clonotype. J is TRBJ2-5 and V is TRBV6-5; TRBD1 matches 8 bases. The CDR3 totals 15 residues. V was pared by 0 bases and J by 5 bases, with 5 bases of the junction left unmatched. Germline values: CDR1 MNHEY, CDR2 SVGAGI. As DNA, the CDR3 is TGTGCCAGCAGTTACTCGCCAGGGGGCCAGGAGACCCAGTACTTC. This translates into CASSYSPGGQETQYF.

This clonotype was detected many times. The chain employs TRBV7-9 and TRBJ2-7, with D possibly TRBD1 on 6 matching bases. V lost 1 base and J 7 bases, leaving 8 bases between the germline ends. Germline V gene data show CDR1 as SEHNR and CDR2 as FQNEAQ (reference sequence). The CDR3 runs 12 residues. CDR3 in DNA: TGTGCCAGCAGCTTAGAAGGGGGTGAGCAGTACTTC. Amino acids: CASSLEGGEQYF.

This chain joins TRBV7-2 and TRBJ2-7; maybe TRBD1 (6 bases). CDR1 is SGHTA, CDR2 FQGNSA, per germline. The CDR3 consists of 15 residues. V was pared by 1 base and J by 2 bases, with 12 bases between. CDR3 DNA sequence: TGTGCCAGCAGCTTAGATGGTGGGGGCACCTACGAGCAGTACTTC. Protein: CASSLDGGGTYEQYF.

In its sample, this clonotype was seen many times. The rearrangement joins TRBV6-1 to TRBJ2-7; D is undetermined. Germline V gene data show CDR1 as MNHNS and CDR2 as SASEGT. Trimming pared 4 bases from V and 2 bases from J, leaving 9 bases between. The CDR3 length is 13 residues. CDR3 region: CASSGTDTYEQYF. The CDR3 DNA is TGTGCCAGCAGTGGCACGGATACCTACGAGCAGTACTTC.

This clonotype was counted ten times or more. Written as DNA, the CDR3 is TGTGCCAGCAGTCCTGACACGAACTACGAGCAGTACTTC. Protein sequence: CASSPDTNYEQYF. The chain combines TRBV3-1 with TRBJ2-7; D is unresolved. Germline CDR1 is LGHDT and CDR2 is YNNKEL (reference sequence). The CDR3 has 13 residues. V shed 6 bases and J shed 3 bases, with 12 bases lying between them.

The rearrangement joins TRBV11-3 to TRBJ2-2, with 7 positions matching TRBD1. CDR3 size: 16 residues. Trimming took 1 base from V and 1 from J; bases not matched to a gene: 3. Germline CDR1 SGHNT, CDR2 YENEEA. The CDR3 DNA reads as TGTGCCAGCAGCTTAGGATGGACAGGGAACACCGGGGAGCTGTTTTTT. This codes for CASSLGWTGNTGELFF.

Remarks on this clonotype: Possible read error: a much larger clone is one base away. V usage is TRBV20-1 and J usage is TRBJ2-5; D remains unclear. Trimming took off 7 bases at V and 5 bases at J, with 11 bases between the two ends. The length of the CDR3 is 11 residues. The germline CDR1 and CDR2 sequences are DFQATT and SNEGSKA (reference sequence). The CDR3, as DNA: TGCAGTGTTACGGGTTCGGAGACCCAGTACTTC. Translated, it gives CSVTGSETQYF.

This clonotype was seen at least ten times. The genes are TRBV29-1 and TRBJ2-3; D may correspond to TRBD1 or TRBD2 (7 bases each). The V and J ends lost 4 bases and 2 bases respectively, with 16 bases between them. CDR1 SQVTM and CDR2 ANQGSEA come from the germline V gene. The CDR3 spans 15 residues. The CDR3 DNA is TGCAGCGTTGGGGCCCAGGGGGGGACCACAGATACGCAGTATTTT. Translated: CSVGAQGGTTDTQYF.

This clonotype was seen at least ten times. The chain employs TRBV3-1 and TRBJ1-1; 7 positions agree with TRBD1. Trimming removed 4 bases from V and 5 bases from J; junction bases left unmatched: 10. The length of the CDR3 is 15 residues. The germline CDR1 and CDR2 sequences are LGHDT and YNNKEL (reference sequence). Here the CDR3 DNA reads TGTGCCAGCAGCCCTAGGACAGGTTCAGGGACTGAAGCTTTCTTT. The encoded protein is CASSPRTGSGTEAFF.

Regarding this clonotype: A clone one base away is much larger, so this may be a read error. The chain links TRBV7-8 to TRBJ1-2; 10 positions match TRBD1. Germline trimming cut 5 bases from V and 2 bases from J; bases unmatched to any gene: 8. The germline CDR1 and CDR2 sequences are SGHVS and FQNEAQ. There are 16 residues in the CDR3. The CDR3 loop reads CASSTGQGTVNYGYTF. CDR3 sequence (DNA): TGTGCCAGCAGCACGGGACAGGGGACGGTGAACTATGGCTACACCTTC. Supplemented by reference TRBV7-8 and TRBJ1-2, the full variable domain reads GAGVSQSPRYKVAKRGQDVALRCDPISGHVSLFWYQQALGQGPEFLTYFQNEAQLDKSGLPSDRFFAERPEGSVSTLKIQRTQQEDSAVYLCASSTGQGTVNYGYTFGSGTRLTVV.

The table lists this clonotype with many counts. J is TRBJ2-7 and V is TRBV6-5, with 11 nucleotides matching TRBD1. The CDR3 extends over 15 amino acids. V lost 0 bases, J lost 3 bases, and 1 base stayed unmatched. Germline CDR1 MNHEY, CDR2 SVGAGI. The CDR3 loop is CASSYSGTGGYEQYF. The CDR3 bases are TGTGCCAGCAGTTACTCCGGGACAGGGGGCTACGAGCAGTACTTC.

This clonotype occurred many times. The chain recombines TRBV3-1 with TRBJ2-2; unclear D gene. This CDR3 region has 15 residues. Germline V gene sequence: CDR1 LGHDT, CDR2 YNNKEL (reference sequence). With 3 bases removed from V and 4 bases from J, the gap between germline ends came to 12 bases. The chain's CDR3 is CASSHTGSPTGELFF. CDR3 nucleotide sequence: TGTGCCAGCAGCCACACCGGCAGCCCCACCGGGGAGCTGTTTTTT. The full variable domain, its missing parts supplied by reference TRBV3-1 and TRBJ2-2, is DTAVSQTPKYLVTQMGNDKSIKCEQNLGHDTMYWYKQDSKKFLKIMFSYNNKELIINETVPNRFSPKSPDKAHLNLHINSLELGDSAVYFCASSHTGSPTGELFFGEGSRLTVL.

This clonotype has at least ten counts. This rearrangement joins TRBV3-1 to TRBJ2-5, with D possibly TRBD1 on 6 matching bases. This CDR3 has 19 amino acids. Trimming shortened V by 3 bases and J by 5 bases, and 28 bases separated the two germline ends. Germline-derived CDR1 and CDR2 are LGHDT and YNNKEL (reference sequence). The CDR3 coding sequence is TGTGCCAGCAGCCAGGGGCTCTGGGGGCAGGGACCCTCGCGGGAGACCCAGTACTTC. Protein: CASSQGLWGQGPSRETQYF.

This sequence joins TRBV9 and TRBJ2-3; 11 bases align to TRBD2. Germline-derived CDR1 and CDR2 are SGDLS and YYNGEE. There are 15 residues in the CDR3. With 4 bases clipped from V and 12 bases from J, the junction kept 13 bases outside the gene matches. CDR3 DNA: TGTGCCAGCAGCCGGTTTAGCGGGGGGGCCACGATCCAGTATTTT. This sequence encodes CASSRFSGGATIQYF.

At least ten counts were recorded for this clonotype. This chain's CDR3 is CASSQIRQGPNTEAFF. DNA of the CDR3: TGTGCCAGCTCACAGATCCGACAGGGCCCGAACACTGAAGCTTTCTTT. The chain combines TRBV18 with TRBJ1-1; 7 bases line up with TRBD1. The CDR3 extends over 16 amino acids. The germline CDR1 and CDR2 sequences are KGHSH and LQKENI. V trimming: 4 bases; J trimming: 1 base; junction bases outside the gene matches: 9.

This clonotype was seen at least ten times. The chain couples TRBV6-1 to TRBJ2-5, with 7 bases that match TRBD1. V lost 6 bases to trimming and J lost 3 bases; unmatched junction nucleotides: 4. The germline gives CDR1 MNHNS, CDR2 SASEGT. This CDR3 has 13 amino acids. CDR3 bases: TGTGCCAGCAGCTTAGGGACAGAAGAGACCCAGTACTTC. Encoded protein: CASSLGTEETQYF.

This clonotype was observed at least ten times. V is TRBV6-1 and J is TRBJ1-1, with D possibly TRBD1 on 5 matching bases. This CDR3 has 13 amino acids. Germline CDR1 reads MNHNS; CDR2 reads SASEGT. With 5 bases removed from V and 4 bases from J, the gap between germline ends came to 11 bases. CDR3 DNA sequence: TGTGCCAGCAGTTACCAAAGGGGCACTGAAGCTTTCTTT. Protein product: CASSYQRGTEAFF.

This clonotype has just a few counts. In nucleotides, the CDR3 is TGTGCCAGCAGCGTAGTCTCTAGCGGGGGGGCGAAGCTGTTTTTT. Amino acid sequence: CASSVVSSGGAKLFF. The V call is TRBV9, the J call TRBJ2-2; 12 bases are a match to TRBD2. J was trimmed by 12 bases and V by 0 bases; bases with no gene match: 6. The CDR3 sequence is 15 residues long. Germline assignment: CDR1 SGDLS and CDR2 YYNGEE.

This clonotype has a count of ten or more. The rearrangement links TRBV12-3 or TRBV12-4 to TRBJ2-7, with TRBD1 matching 8 bases. V was pared by 7 bases and J by 6 bases, with 8 bases of the junction left unmatched. This CDR3 has 13 residues. In DNA, the CDR3 is TGTGCCAGCAAAGGACAGGGTTCGGGCGAGCAGTACTTC. Its translation: CASKGQGSGEQYF.

The chain uses TRBV20-1 and TRBJ2-1; 12 bases are shared with TRBD2. The CDR3 consists of 14 residues. Germline trimming cut 1 base from V and 8 bases from J; bases unmatched to any gene: 3. From germline, CDR1 is DFQATT and CDR2 SNEGSKA (reference sequence). The CDR3, as DNA: TGCAGTGCTAGAGGGGGACTAGCGGGCTATGAGCAGTTCTTC. This codes for CSARGGLAGYEQFF.

There are many counts of this clonotype. This chain joins TRBV2 and TRBJ2-7; D not resolved. The CDR3 is 15 residues long. Deletions cut 3 bases from V and 5 bases from J, with 17 bases between. Per the germline V gene, CDR1 is SNHLY and CDR2 is FYNNEI. CDR3 protein: CASSDSTIVGNEQYF. The CDR3 DNA is TGTGCCAGCAGTGACTCAACGATTGTGGGGAACGAGCAGTACTTC.

At least ten counts were recorded for this clonotype. This rearrangement joins TRBV6-1 to TRBJ2-5; 8 bases are shared with TRBD2. V gave up 5 bases and J gave up 7 bases; unmatched junction bases: 9. The CDR3 is 14 amino acids. CDR1 and CDR2 (germline): MNHNS, SASEGT. The CDR3: CASSSEGLVGTQYF. For the CDR3, the DNA is TGTGCCAGCAGTTCGGAGGGACTAGTGGGGACCCAGTACTTC.